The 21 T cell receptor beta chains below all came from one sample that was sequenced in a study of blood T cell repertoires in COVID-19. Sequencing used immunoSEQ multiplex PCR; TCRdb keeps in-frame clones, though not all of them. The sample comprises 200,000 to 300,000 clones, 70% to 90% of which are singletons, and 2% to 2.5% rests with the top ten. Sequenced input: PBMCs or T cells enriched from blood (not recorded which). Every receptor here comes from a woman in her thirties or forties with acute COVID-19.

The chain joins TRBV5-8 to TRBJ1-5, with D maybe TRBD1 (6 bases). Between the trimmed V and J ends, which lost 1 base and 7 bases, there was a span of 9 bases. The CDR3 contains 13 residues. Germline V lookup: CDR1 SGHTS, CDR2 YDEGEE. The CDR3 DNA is TGTGCCAGCAGCTTGAGGGGGTTACAGCCCCAGCATTTT. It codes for CASSLRGLQPQHF.

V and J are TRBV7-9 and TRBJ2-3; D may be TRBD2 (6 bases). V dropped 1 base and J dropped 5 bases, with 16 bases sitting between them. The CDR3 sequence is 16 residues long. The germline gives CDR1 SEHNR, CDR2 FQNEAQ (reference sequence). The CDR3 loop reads CASSLVVTPGEDTQYF. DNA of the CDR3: TGTGCCAGCAGCTTAGTGGTCACCCCGGGGGAAGATACGCAGTATTTT. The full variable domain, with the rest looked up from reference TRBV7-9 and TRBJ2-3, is DTGVSQNPRHKITKRGQNVTFRCDPISEHNRLYWYRQTLGQGPEFLTYFQNEAQLEKSRLLSDRFSAERPKGSFSTLEIQRTEQGDSAMYLCASSLVVTPGEDTQYFGPGTRLTVL.

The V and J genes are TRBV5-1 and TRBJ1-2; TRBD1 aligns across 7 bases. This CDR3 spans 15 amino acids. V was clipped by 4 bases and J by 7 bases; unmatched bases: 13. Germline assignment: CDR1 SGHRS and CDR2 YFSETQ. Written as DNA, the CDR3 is TGCGCCAGCAGCCCGAGAGTGGAGGGGGCAGGTGGCTACACCTTC. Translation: CASSPRVEGAGGYTF.

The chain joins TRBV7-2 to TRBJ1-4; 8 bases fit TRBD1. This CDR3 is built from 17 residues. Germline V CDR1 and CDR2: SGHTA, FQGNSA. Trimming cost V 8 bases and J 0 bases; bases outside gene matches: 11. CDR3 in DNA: TGTGCCAGCCTACCGGACAGGGACCTCACAACTAATGAAAAACTGTTTTTT. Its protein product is CASLPDRDLTTNEKLFF.

CDR3 amino acids: CASSLSGSGSSV. CDR3 in DNA: TGTGCCAGCAGCCTTAGTGGGTCGGGTTCGTCCGTC. The chain couples TRBV11-3 to TRBJ2-7, with D unclear. This CDR3 is built from 12 residues. Per germline, CDR1 SGHNT and CDR2 YENEEA.

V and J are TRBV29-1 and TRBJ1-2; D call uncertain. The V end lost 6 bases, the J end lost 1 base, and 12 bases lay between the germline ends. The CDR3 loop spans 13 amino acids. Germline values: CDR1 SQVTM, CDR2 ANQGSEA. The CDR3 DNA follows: TGCAGCGTCGCTAAGGAGATTAACTATGGCTACACCTTC. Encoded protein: CSVAKEINYGYTF.

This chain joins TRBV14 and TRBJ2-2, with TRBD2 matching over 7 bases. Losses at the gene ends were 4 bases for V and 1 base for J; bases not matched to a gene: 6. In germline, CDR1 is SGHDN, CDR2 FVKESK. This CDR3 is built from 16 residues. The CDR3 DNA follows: TGTGCCAGCAGCCTCCGGACTAGTAGGAACACCGGGGAGCTGTTTTTT. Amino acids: CASSLRTSRNTGELFF.

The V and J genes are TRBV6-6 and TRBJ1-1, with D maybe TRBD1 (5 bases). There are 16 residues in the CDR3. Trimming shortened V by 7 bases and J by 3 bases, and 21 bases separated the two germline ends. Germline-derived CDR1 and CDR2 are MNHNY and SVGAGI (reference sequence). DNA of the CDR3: TGTGCCAGCAAAATACCTCCGGGACGCGGGGACACTGAAGCTTTCTTT. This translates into CASKIPPGRGDTEAFF.

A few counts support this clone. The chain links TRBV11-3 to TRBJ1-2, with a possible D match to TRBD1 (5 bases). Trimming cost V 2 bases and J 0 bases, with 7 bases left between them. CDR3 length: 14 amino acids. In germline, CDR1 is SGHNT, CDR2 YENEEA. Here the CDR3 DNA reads TGTGCCAGCAGCTTATCGACAGCTAACTATGGCTACACCTTC. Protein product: CASSLSTANYGYTF.

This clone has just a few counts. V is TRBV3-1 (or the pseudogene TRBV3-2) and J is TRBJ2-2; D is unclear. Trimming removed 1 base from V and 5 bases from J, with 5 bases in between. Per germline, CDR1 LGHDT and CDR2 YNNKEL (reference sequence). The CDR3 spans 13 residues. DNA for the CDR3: TGTGCCAGCAGCCAAGCCGTAACCGGGGAGCTGTTTTTT. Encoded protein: CASSQAVTGELFF.

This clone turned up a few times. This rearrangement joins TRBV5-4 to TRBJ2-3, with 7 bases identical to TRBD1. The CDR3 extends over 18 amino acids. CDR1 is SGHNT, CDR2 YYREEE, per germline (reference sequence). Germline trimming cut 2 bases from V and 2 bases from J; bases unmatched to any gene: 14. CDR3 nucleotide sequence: TGTGCCAGCAGCTTCCCGCCCGGGACAGCGAGACTCACAGATACGCAGTATTTT. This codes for CASSFPPGTARLTDTQYF.

The CDR3 region has the DNA TGTGCCAGCAGTCGACGACAGGGAAATAATTCACCCCTCCACTTT. It codes for CASSRRQGNNSPLHF. This sequence joins TRBV6-5 and TRBJ1-6; 7 nucleotides line up with TRBD1. Trimming took 5 bases from V and 5 from J; bases not matched to a gene: 6. Germline CDR1 is MNHEY and CDR2 is SVGAGI. The CDR3 spans 15 residues.

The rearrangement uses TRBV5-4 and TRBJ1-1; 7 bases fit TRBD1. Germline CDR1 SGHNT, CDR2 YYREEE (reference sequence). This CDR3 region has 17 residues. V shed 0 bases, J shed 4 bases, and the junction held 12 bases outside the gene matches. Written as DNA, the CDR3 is TGTGCCAGCAGCTTGGAAAAGGGGGCAGGTGTGATCACTGAAGCTTTCTTT. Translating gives CASSLEKGAGVITEAFF.

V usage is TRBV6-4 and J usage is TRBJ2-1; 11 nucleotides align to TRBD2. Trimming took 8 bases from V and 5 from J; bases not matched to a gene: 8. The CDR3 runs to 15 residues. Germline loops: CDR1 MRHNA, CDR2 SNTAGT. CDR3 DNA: TGTGCCAGCTCCTCCGGGACTAGCGGAAACAATGAGCAGTTCTTC. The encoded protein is CASSSGTSGNNEQFF.

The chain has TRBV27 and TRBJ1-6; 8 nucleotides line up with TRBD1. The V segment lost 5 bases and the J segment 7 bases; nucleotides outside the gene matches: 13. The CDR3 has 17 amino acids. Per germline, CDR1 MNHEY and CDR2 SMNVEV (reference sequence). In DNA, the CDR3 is TGTGCCAGCAGTCCACAACCCCGACAGGGGCAGAATTCACCCCTCCACTTT. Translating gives CASSPQPRQGQNSPLHF.

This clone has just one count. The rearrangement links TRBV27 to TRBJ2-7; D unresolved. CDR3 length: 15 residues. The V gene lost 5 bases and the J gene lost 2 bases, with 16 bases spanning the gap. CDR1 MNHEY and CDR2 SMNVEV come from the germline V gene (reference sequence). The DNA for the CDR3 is TGTGCCAGCAGTAAGGTCGGCAGGTCAGCCTACGAGCAGTACGTC. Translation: CASSKVGRSAYEQYV.

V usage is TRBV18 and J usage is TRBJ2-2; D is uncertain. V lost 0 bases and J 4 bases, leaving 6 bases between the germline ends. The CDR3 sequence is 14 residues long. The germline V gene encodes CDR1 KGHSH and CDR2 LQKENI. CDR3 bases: TGTGCCAGCTCACCACCCCGGGTCACCGGGGAGCTGTTTTTT. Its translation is CASSPPRVTGELFF.

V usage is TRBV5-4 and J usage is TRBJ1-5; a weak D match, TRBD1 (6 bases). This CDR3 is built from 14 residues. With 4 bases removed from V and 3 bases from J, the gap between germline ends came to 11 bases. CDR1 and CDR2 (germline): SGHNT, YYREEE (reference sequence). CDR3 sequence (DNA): TGTGCCAGCAGCGTAGGACAGTCCAATCAGCCCCAGCATTTT. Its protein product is CASSVGQSNQPQHF.

CDR3 in DNA: TGTGCCACGGGCAGCACAGATACGCAGTATTTT. It yields the protein CATGSTDTQYF. The rearrangement joins TRBV24-1 to TRBJ2-3, with D uncertain. Between the trimmed V and J ends, which lost 10 bases and 0 bases, there was a span of 4 bases. The CDR3 is 11 amino acids. Germline V CDR1 and CDR2: KGHDR, SFDVKD.

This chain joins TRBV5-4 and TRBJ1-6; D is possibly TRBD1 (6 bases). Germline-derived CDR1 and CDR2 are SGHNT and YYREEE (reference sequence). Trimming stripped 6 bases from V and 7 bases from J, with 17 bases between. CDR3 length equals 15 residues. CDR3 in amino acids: CASTKGTSGNSPLHF. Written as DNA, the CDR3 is TGTGCCAGCACCAAAGGGACATCCGGGAATTCACCCCTCCACTTT.

Written as DNA, the CDR3 is TGTGCCAGCAGTTACTCGACAGGGGGCTATGGAAACACCATATATTTT. It encodes CASSYSTGGYGNTIYF. The chain links TRBV6-5 to TRBJ1-3, with 10 bases aligning to TRBD1. Germline-derived CDR1 and CDR2 are MNHEY and SVGAGI. Unmatched junction bases numbered 2, after V lost 0 bases and J lost 3 bases. The CDR3 is 16 amino acids.